The 27 T cell receptor beta chains listed next were all sequenced from one sample in a study of read filtering for tumor transcriptome and immune sequencing. The library was built from about 0.4 ug RNA with molecular barcoded adaptors for alpha/delta and beta/gamma chains. TCRdb re-analysed the reads in MiXCR, keeping a single row per CDR3 protein. The sample includes 62,000 or so distinct CDR3 sequences, approximately 22% seen only once; the top ten take approximately 18%. Sample: a population of CD138-negative cells sorted from bone marrow. The receptors stem from a donor at least 40 years old with multiple myeloma.

For this clonotype: Being one base from a much bigger clone, this may be a read error. The chain employs TRBV27 and TRBJ2-3; maybe TRBD1 (6 bases). The CDR3 is 17 residues long. CDR1 and CDR2 from the germline V gene are MNHEY and SMNVEV (reference sequence). CDR3 nucleotides: TGTGCCACCAGCAGGGCAGGGGCGCGCCCTTACTCAGATCCGCAGTATTTT. It is translated as CATSRAGARPYSDPQYF.

This clonotype was seen more than once but under ten times. The chain carries TRBV12-3 or TRBV12-4 and TRBJ1-2, with D unclear. V was cut by 2 bases and J by 4 bases, with 5 bases left in between. This CDR3 is built from 12 residues. For the CDR3, the DNA is TGTGCCAGCAGTTTAAATGGCTATGGCTACACCTTC. It yields the protein CASSLNGYGYTF.

In its sample, this clonotype was seen many times. The gene calls are TRBV28 and TRBJ1-6; maybe TRBD1 (6 bases). Germline assignment: CDR1 MDHEN and CDR2 SYDVKM. The ends were cut back, 7 bases at V and 4 bases at J, with 11 bases in the middle. The CDR3 runs 14 residues. The CDR3 sequence: CASTYGQYNSPLHF. As DNA, the CDR3 is TGTGCCAGCACCTACGGACAGTATAATTCACCCCTCCACTTT.

This sequence joins TRBV5-6 and TRBJ2-1, with 10 nucleotides matching TRBD1. The closer fit of TRBJ2-7 to the DNA end suggests the J call may be wrong. Germline V gene data show CDR1 as SGHDT and CDR2 as YYEEEE. This CDR3 is 14 amino acids long. Written as DNA, the CDR3 is TGTGCCAGCAGCCAGACCGGACAGGGGGTCGAGCAGTACTTC. Translation: CASSQTGQGVEQYF.

This clonotype was recorded many times. The V and J genes are TRBV11-3 and TRBJ2-2, with a tentative D call TRBD1 (5 bases). The CDR3 has 16 amino acids. V was shortened by 2 bases and J by 5 bases, with 15 bases between the two germline ends. Germline V lookup: CDR1 SGHNT, CDR2 YENEEA. This chain's CDR3 is CASSLTRNRRTGELFF. In DNA form, the CDR3 reads TGTGCCAGCAGCTTAACTCGGAACAGGCGTACCGGGGAGCTGTTTTTT.

The sample holds many counts of this clonotype. The chain uses TRBV4-1 and TRBJ2-7; unclear D gene. With 1 base removed from V and 3 bases from J, the gap between germline ends came to 13 bases. The CDR3 runs 15 residues. In germline, CDR1 is MGHRA, CDR2 YSYEKL. DNA for the CDR3: TGCGCCAGCAGCCAAGCCGAGGAGACGCTCTACGAGCAGTACTTC. Protein: CASSQAEETLYEQYF.

This chain joins TRBV29-1 and TRBJ2-5; maybe TRBD2 (7 bases). The V gene lost 4 bases and the J gene lost 2 bases, with 14 bases spanning the gap. This CDR3 spans 14 amino acids. Germline-derived CDR1 and CDR2 are SQVTM and ANQGSEA. The CDR3 DNA sequence: TGCAGCGTTGTGGGGGGGACAACGCAAGAGACCCAGTACTTC. It encodes CSVVGGTTQETQYF.

This clonotype was counted between two and nine times. This chain links TRBV6-1 with TRBJ1-2; perhaps TRBD1 as D (5 bases). Germline CDR1 is MNHNS and CDR2 is SASEGT. Between the trimmed V and J ends, which lost 4 bases and 4 bases, there was a span of 22 bases. CDR3 size: 17 residues. CDR3 nucleotide sequence: TGTGCCAGCAGTGGATCTCTCGTCTTGGGACGTGGCTATGGCTACACCTTC. It encodes CASSGSLVLGRGYGYTF.

This clonotype was seen many times. The V call is TRBV29-1, the J call TRBJ2-5; the match to TRBD1 covers 7 bases. This CDR3 has 12 residues. Germline V lookup: CDR1 SQVTM, CDR2 ANQGSEA. The V and J ends lost 7 bases and 3 bases, in that order; junction bases with no gene match: 5. This chain's CDR3 is CSARTGEETQYF. The CDR3 DNA reads as TGCAGCGCCCGGACAGGTGAAGAGACCCAGTACTTC.

This clonotype occurred a few times. The chain combines TRBV7-9 with TRBJ2-3; 7 bases line up with TRBD2. The CDR3 runs 16 residues. Germline V gene data show CDR1 as SEHNR and CDR2 as FQNEAQ (reference sequence). V lost 1 base and J lost 6; bases outside the gene matches: 10. CDR3 sequence reads: CASSLDGRGSVDTQYF. CDR3 sequence (DNA): TGTGCCAGCAGCTTAGACGGGCGGGGGAGTGTGGATACGCAGTATTTT.

This clonotype was observed many times. The DNA of the CDR3 is TGTGCCAGCAGTTTGGGGGGGCTACGAGAGCAGTACTTC. Translation: CASSLGGLREQYF. The chain joins TRBV12-3 or TRBV12-4 to TRBJ2-7; maybe TRBD2 (7 bases). The CDR3 sequence is 13 residues long. The germline V and J ends were trimmed by 3 bases and 7 bases, with 13 bases remaining between them.

This clonotype was found a few times. The chain joins TRBV4-1 to TRBJ2-4; D possibly corresponds to TRBD1 (5 bases). CDR1 and CDR2 from the germline V gene are MGHRA and YSYEKL. CDR3 length: 16 residues. V was trimmed by 3 bases and J by 0 bases, leaving 12 bases between them. The chain's CDR3 is CASSHDPRVAKNIQYF. The CDR3 DNA sequence: TGCGCCAGCAGCCACGACCCCAGGGTAGCCAAAAACATTCAGTACTTC.

This clonotype was recorded many times. The chain carries TRBV28 and TRBJ2-2, with TRBD2 identical over 11 bases. Trimming cost V 5 bases and J 5 bases; bases outside gene matches: 7. Germline V gene lookup returns CDR1 MDHEN and CDR2 SYDVKM. This CDR3 is 16 amino acids long. The CDR3 loop is CASSTSGSSGTGELFF. Here the CDR3 DNA reads TGTGCCAGCAGTACTAGCGGGAGTTCCGGAACCGGGGAGCTGTTTTTT.

This clonotype was recorded many times. The chain combines TRBV2 with TRBJ2-1, with D possibly matching TRBD1 (5 bases). Germline V lookup: CDR1 SNHLY, CDR2 FYNNEI. The V end lost 4 bases, the J end lost 7 bases, and 8 bases lay between the germline ends. The CDR3 is 12 amino acids. The CDR3 here is CASSGQLNEQFF. CDR3 DNA: TGTGCCAGCAGTGGACAGTTGAATGAGCAGTTCTTC.

Points on this clonotype: At one of its ends the junction is not consistent with the germline gene, which may arise from a read error. In DNA form, the CDR3 reads TGTGCCAGCAGCTTGGGACAGGCTGAGGCCAACGTCCTGGCCTTC. Translation: CASSLGQAEANVLAF. This rearrangement joins TRBV7-9 to TRBJ2-6; 8 bases align to TRBD1. CDR1 is SEHNR and CDR2 is FQNEAQ in the germline V gene (reference sequence). CDR3 length equals 15 residues.

CDR3 protein: CASSLATSRAETQYF. The CDR3 DNA sequence: TGTGCCAGCAGCTTGGCGACGTCGAGGGCGGAGACCCAGTACTTC. The chain carries TRBV5-4 and TRBJ2-5; D perhaps matches TRBD2 (5 bases). This CDR3 contains 15 residues. Trimming left V 0 bases short and J 5 bases short, with 14 bases between. The germline CDR1 and CDR2 sequences are SGHNT and YYREEE (reference sequence).

This clonotype was detected many times. This chain connects TRBV12-3 or TRBV12-4 to TRBJ1-1; D is perhaps TRBD1 (6 bases). This CDR3 spans 13 amino acids. Trimming took off 6 bases at V and 4 bases at J, with 12 bases between the two ends. CDR3: CASRIQGATEAFF. CDR3 in DNA: TGTGCCAGCAGGATACAGGGTGCCACTGAAGCTTTCTTT.

Turning to this clonotype: At one boundary the junction diverges from the germline segment, which might be a read error. The rearrangement joins TRBV11-2 to TRBJ2-7; 13 bases are a match to TRBD2. Germline V gene data show CDR1 as SGHAT and CDR2 as FQNNGV. CDR3 size: 13 residues. The CDR3 spells CASSLDTSGGAPF. CDR3 nucleotides: TGTGCCAGCAGCTTAGATACTAGCGGGGGGGCCCCCTTC.

A word on this clonotype: Given a far larger clone just one base away, this is likely a sequencing read error. The chain has TRBV7-9 and TRBJ2-6, with TRBD2 matching 13 bases. The germline CDR1 and CDR2 sequences are SEHNR and FQNEAQ (reference sequence). This CDR3 comprises 19 residues. CDR3 in DNA: TGTGCCAGCAGCCCCGGACTAGCGGGGGTCCTCTCTGGGGCCAACGCCCTGACTTTC. Residues: CASSPGLAGVLSGANALTF.

The chain links TRBV7-3 to TRBJ2-5, with D possibly matching TRBD2 (6 bases). CDR1 SGHTA and CDR2 FQGTGA come from the germline V gene. This CDR3 comprises 13 residues. Trimming pared 5 bases from V and 4 bases from J, leaving 11 bases between. CDR3 protein: CASSVDGGETQYF. CDR3 in DNA: TGTGCCAGCAGCGTGGACGGGGGAGAGACCCAGTACTTC.

There are a few counts of this clonotype. A much larger clone lies a single base off, so this may be a read error. The chain uses TRBV7-6 and TRBJ2-1; 7 bases match TRBD2. The V gene's germline CDR1 is SGHVS and CDR2 FNYEAQ. The CDR3 consists of 15 residues. Trimming took 7 bases from V and 5 from J; bases not matched to a gene: 11. CDR3 sequence reads: CASIFRLAQNNEQFF. DNA of the CDR3: TGTGCCAGCATCTTTAGACTAGCCCAGAACAATGAGCAGTTCTTC.

The V call is TRBV7-3, the J call TRBJ2-2, with D possibly matching TRBD1 (5 bases). CDR1 is SGHTA, CDR2 FQGTGA, per germline. There are 15 residues in the CDR3. The V end was cut by 5 bases, the J end by 2 bases, with 12 bases between. CDR3: CASSPGQFNTGELFF. CDR3 sequence (DNA): TGTGCCAGCAGCCCCGGACAATTTAACACCGGGGAGCTGTTTTTT.

The sample holds many counts of this clonotype. The rearrangement links TRBV2 to TRBJ1-2; D is unclear. V lost 7 bases and J 5 bases, leaving 14 bases between the germline ends. The CDR3 contains 13 residues. Germline V gene sequence: CDR1 SNHLY, CDR2 FYNNEI. Here the CDR3 DNA reads TGTGCCAGCATCGGCGGTATAAGTTATGGCTACACCTTC. Amino acids: CASIGGISYGYTF.

The table lists this clonotype with many counts. V is TRBV10-3 and J is TRBJ2-5, with D possibly called TRBD1 or TRBD2 (6 bases each). V shed 6 bases and J shed 4 bases, with 12 bases lying between them. Looked up from germline, CDR1 is ENHRY and CDR2 is SYGVKD. The CDR3 runs to 13 residues. CDR3 bases: TGTGCCATCAGAATACAGGGAGGAGAGACCCAGTACTTC. It codes for CAIRIQGGETQYF.

This clonotype came up many times. This chain uses TRBV10-2 with TRBJ2-7, with TRBD1 identical over 11 bases. The CDR3 is 14 amino acids. CDR1 WSHSY and CDR2 SAAADI come from the germline V gene. J was trimmed by 9 bases and V by 6 bases; bases with no gene match: 10. In nucleotides, the CDR3 is TGCGCCAGCAGACCGGGACAGGGGGACCCTCGGCAGTACTTC. The encoded protein is CASRPGQGDPRQYF.

The rearrangement joins TRBV30 to TRBJ2-7; D is unresolved. Trimming cost V 1 base and J 6 bases, with 4 bases left between them. Germline values: CDR1 GTSNPN, CDR2 SVGIG (reference sequence). The CDR3 contains 10 residues. This chain's CDR3 is CAWSGGEQYF. The CDR3 DNA follows: TGTGCCTGGAGTGGCGGCGAGCAGTACTTC.

This clonotype came up many times. V and J are TRBV28 and TRBJ2-3; D is possibly TRBD2 (6 bases). Trimming cost V 6 bases and J 5 bases, with 18 bases left between them. Germline V gene sequence: CDR1 MDHEN, CDR2 SYDVKM. This CDR3 has 15 amino acids. CDR3 sequence reads: CASRQRQGLGDTQYF. The DNA for the CDR3 is TGTGCCAGCAGACAACGGCAGGGACTCGGAGATACGCAGTATTTT.